This record covers a single T cell receptor beta chain. PCR amplification relied on 60 Vbeta primers (plus 13 Jbeta primers). The method was immunoSEQ multiplex PCR; TCRdb's version includes in-frame clones alone and lacks a portion of them. Among 120,000 to 150,000 clones listed, 70% to 80% were seen once. The data stem from a study of cytomegalovirus exposure and HLA in healthy donors. The source of this sequence is a female donor in good health and CMV-seronegative. The sequenced sample consisted of PBMCs.

CDR3 region: CASRRTGRNYGYTF. The DNA for the CDR3 is TGTGCCAGCAGGAGAACAGGGAGAAACTATGGCTACACCTTC. The V and J genes are TRBV5-8 and TRBJ1-2; D may be TRBD1 (6 bases). V lost 5 bases and J lost 2, with 13 bases in between. The CDR3 has 14 amino acids. The germline V gene encodes CDR1 SGHTS and CDR2 YDEGEE.